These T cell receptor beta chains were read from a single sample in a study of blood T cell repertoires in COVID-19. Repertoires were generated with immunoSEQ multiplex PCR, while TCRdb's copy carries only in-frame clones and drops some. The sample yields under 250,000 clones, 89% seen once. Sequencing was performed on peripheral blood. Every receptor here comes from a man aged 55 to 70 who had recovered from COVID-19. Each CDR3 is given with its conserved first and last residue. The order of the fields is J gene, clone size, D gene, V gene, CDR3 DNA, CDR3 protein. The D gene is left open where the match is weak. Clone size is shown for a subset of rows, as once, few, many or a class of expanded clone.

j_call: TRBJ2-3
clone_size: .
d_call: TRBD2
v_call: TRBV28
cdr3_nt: TGTGCCAGCAGCCCTATAGCGGGAGGGACGGCAGATACGCAGTATTTT
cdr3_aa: CASSPIAGGTADTQYF

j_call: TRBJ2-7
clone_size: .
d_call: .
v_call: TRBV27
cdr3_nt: TGTGCCAGCAGTTTATTGTCTTCCGCCTACGAGCAGTACTTC
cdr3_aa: CASSLLSSAYEQYF

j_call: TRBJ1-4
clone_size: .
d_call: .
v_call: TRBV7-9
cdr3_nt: TGTGCCAGCAGCTTAGCACGGGGGGCGAATGAAAAACTGTTTTTT
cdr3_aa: CASSLARGANEKLFF

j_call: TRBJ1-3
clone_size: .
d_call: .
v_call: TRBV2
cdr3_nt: TGTGCCAGCAGACAGGGAATATCTGGAAACACCATATATTTT
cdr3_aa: CASRQGISGNTIYF

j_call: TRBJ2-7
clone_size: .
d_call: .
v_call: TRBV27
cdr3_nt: TGTGCCAGCAGTTTTCAGGGGAGAGGAGAGCAGTACTTC
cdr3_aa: CASSFQGRGEQYF

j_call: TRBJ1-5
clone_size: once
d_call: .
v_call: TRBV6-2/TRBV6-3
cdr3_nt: TGTGCCAGCAGCCATCTAGGGGGCAATCAGCCCCAGCATTTT
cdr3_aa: CASSHLGGNQPQHF

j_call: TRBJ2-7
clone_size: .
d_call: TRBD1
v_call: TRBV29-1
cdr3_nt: TGCAGCACGAGGGGGACAGGGCCCTACGAGCAGTACTTC
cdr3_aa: CSTRGTGPYEQYF

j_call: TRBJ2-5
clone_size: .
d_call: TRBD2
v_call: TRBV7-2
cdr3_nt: TGTGCCAGCAGCTTACAGACTAGCGGGAGTGGAGAGACCCAGTACTTC
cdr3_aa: CASSLQTSGSGETQYF

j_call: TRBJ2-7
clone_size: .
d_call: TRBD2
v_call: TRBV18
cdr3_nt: TGTGCCAGCTCACCGGCGGGAGGGACCTACGAGCAGTACTTC
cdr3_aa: CASSPAGGTYEQYF

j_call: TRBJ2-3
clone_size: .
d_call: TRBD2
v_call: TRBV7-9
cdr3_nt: TGTGCCAGCAGCCAGGCGGGACTAGCGGGAGCAGATACGCAGTATTTT
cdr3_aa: CASSQAGLAGADTQYF

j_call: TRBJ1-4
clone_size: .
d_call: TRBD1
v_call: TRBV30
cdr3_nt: TGTGCCTGGCGGACAGGGAGAGAAAAACTGTTTTTT
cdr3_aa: CAWRTGREKLFF

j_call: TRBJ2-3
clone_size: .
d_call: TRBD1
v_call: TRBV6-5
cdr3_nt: TGTGCCAGCAGTTACGGGGGACAGGGGACAGATACGCAGTATTTT
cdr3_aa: CASSYGGQGTDTQYF

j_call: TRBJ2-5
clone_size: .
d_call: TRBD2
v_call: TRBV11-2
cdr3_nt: TGTGCCAGCGGCTTTGGACTAGCGGGAGTTAGGGAGACCCAGTACTTC
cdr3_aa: CASGFGLAGVRETQYF

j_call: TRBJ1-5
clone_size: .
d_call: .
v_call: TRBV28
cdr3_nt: TGTGCCAGCAGCTCCCACATCGCTAGCAATCAGCCCCAGCATTTT
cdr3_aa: CASSSHIASNQPQHF

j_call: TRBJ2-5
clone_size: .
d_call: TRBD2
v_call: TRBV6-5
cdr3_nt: TGTGCCAGCACCTACACTAGCGGGAGAGGAGAGACCCAGTACTTC
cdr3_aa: CASTYTSGRGETQYF

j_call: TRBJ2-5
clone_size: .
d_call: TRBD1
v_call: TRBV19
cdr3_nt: TGTGCCAGTAGTATGGACAGGGGAGAGACCCAGTACTTC
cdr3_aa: CASSMDRGETQYF

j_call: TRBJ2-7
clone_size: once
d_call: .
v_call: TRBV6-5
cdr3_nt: TGTGCCAGCCAAGAGACGAGGACTTCAGTTTACGAGCAGTACTTC
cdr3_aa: CASQETRTSVYEQYF

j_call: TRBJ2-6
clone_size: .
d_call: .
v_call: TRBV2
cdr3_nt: TGTGCCAGCAGTCTCTCAGGCAGCTACTCTGGGGCCAACGTCCTGACTTTC
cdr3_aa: CASSLSGSYSGANVLTF

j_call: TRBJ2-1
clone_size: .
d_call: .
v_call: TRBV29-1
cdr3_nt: TGCAGCGTCCAAAACTATAGCTCGGGGATTGAGCAGTTCTTC
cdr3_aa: CSVQNYSSGIEQFF

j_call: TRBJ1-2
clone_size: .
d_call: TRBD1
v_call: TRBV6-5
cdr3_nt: TGTGCCAGCATACACAGGGGAGAGGGCTACACCTTC
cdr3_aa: CASIHRGEGYTF

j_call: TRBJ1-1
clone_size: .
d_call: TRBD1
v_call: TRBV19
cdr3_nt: TGTGCCAGTAGGCCGACAGGGGGCACTGAAGCTTTCTTT
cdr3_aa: CASRPTGGTEAFF

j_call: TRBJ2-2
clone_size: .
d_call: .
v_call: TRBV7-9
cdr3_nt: TGTGCCAGCAGCTTAAGGGCGGGCCTCCCCGGGGAGCTGTTTTTT
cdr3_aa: CASSLRAGLPGELFF

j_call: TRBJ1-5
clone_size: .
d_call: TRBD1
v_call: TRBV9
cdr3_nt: TGTGCCAGCAGCGGAGGGACAGAAAATCAGCCCCAGCATTTT
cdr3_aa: CASSGGTENQPQHF

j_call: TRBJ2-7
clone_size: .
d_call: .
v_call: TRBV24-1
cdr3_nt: TGTGCCACCAGTGATCAAAACTCCTACGAGCAGTACTTC
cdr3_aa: CATSDQNSYEQYF

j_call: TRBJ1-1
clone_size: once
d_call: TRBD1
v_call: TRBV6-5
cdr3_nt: TGTGCCAGCAGCCGACAGGGGGCCTCTGAAGCTTTCTTT
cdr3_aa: CASSRQGASEAFF

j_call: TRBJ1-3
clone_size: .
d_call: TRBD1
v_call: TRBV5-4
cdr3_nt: TGTGCCAGCAGCCTGACAGGGGGAAACACCATATATTTT
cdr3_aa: CASSLTGGNTIYF

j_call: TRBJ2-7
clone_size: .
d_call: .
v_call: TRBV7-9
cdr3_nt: TGTGCCAGCAGTTCCACGGGACAAAGCTACGAGCAGTACTTC
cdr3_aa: CASSSTGQSYEQYF

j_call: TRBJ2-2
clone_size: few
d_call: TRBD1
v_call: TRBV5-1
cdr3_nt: TGCGCCAGCAGCTTTGGCGGACAGGGGGCGGCCGGGGAGCTGTTTTTT
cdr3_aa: CASSFGGQGAAGELFF

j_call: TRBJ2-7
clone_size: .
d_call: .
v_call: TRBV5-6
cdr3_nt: TGTGCCAGCAGCTCGCTAAGGGGGTCTTACGCCTACGAGCAGTACTTC
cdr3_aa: CASSSLRGSYAYEQYF